This is a list of T cell receptor beta chains from one sample in a study of pediatric ulcerative colitis. Method: immunoSEQ multiplex PCR; TCRdb's copy keeps in-frame clones and lacks some. The data contain about 64,000 clones, roughly nine tenths of them singletons. Sample: blood. The receptors stem from a boy younger than 18 with severe ulcerative colitis. Each CDR3 is given without its conserved first and last residue. D genes are given only for firm matches.

CDR3 protein: ASSQDMEGLDEQY
D gene: -
V gene: TRBV4-1

CDR3 protein: ASPRTGGEGPRQETQY
D gene: TRBD1
V gene: TRBV2

CDR3 protein: ASSEGQTDYGYT
D gene: -
V gene: TRBV9

CDR3 protein: ASSEVRRDLTDTQY
D gene: -
V gene: TRBV2

CDR3 protein: ASSYWEYNEQF
D gene: -
V gene: TRBV6-5

CDR3 protein: ASSLPSGSSDTQY
D gene: TRBD2
V gene: TRBV7-9

CDR3 protein: ASREVSDSEQY
D gene: -
V gene: TRBV5-6

CDR3 protein: ASSYGGTTSYEQY
D gene: -
V gene: TRBV6-5

CDR3 protein: ASSSGTGGAYGYT
D gene: TRBD1
V gene: TRBV10-3

CDR3 protein: ASSQGLAGSYEQY
D gene: TRBD2
V gene: TRBV4-3